This T cell receptor (beta chain) was found in a study of T cell repertoires in cytomegalovirus infection. Across the study: Public TCR beta signature analysis indicated the presence of both CMV infection and matching HLA type. Study results and caveats: The study identified carriers of CMV plus the relevant HLA from cumulative public TCR beta family frequency.

With respect to this clonotype: Its target is unknown.

TCRdb reanalysed the reads using MiXCR and keeps one entry per CDR3 protein. The table records some 920,000 distinct CDR3 sequences, roughly 31% of them present only once. The germline gives CDR1 MNHNY, CDR2 SVGAGI (reference sequence). The germline V and J ends were trimmed by 5 bases and 5 bases, with 7 bases remaining between them. This CDR3 region has 12 residues. The chain uses TRBV6-6 and TRBJ1-3; D is ambiguous. The sequence was collected from a human donor in good health (CMV status not recorded). Some clones in this sample may be carry-over from other donors' samples. The source material was cultured CD8+ T cells from PBMCs, sampled from culture after CMV antigen stimulation. The CDR3 nucleotides are TGTGCCAGCAGTGGGTACCGAAACACCATATATTTT. It specifies CASSGYRNTIYF.